The rows below give T cell receptor beta chains drawn from one sample of a study of blood T cell repertoires in COVID-19. This table comes from immunoSEQ multiplex PCR, and its TCRdb copy is limited to in-frame clones, with some not included. The data show 320,000 or so clones, over 75% seen once. Sequenced material: PBMCs or T cells enriched from blood (not recorded which). The receptors originated from a man aged 25 to 40 who had recovered from COVID-19. Both conserved end residues are part of each CDR3. Each record gives: V gene, J gene, CDR3 protein.

v_gene: TRBV6-5; j_gene: TRBJ1-1; CDR3aa: CASRRSRGAATEAFF
v_gene: TRBV15; j_gene: TRBJ2-2; CDR3aa: CATRESGGRDTGELFF
v_gene: TRBV13; j_gene: TRBJ2-1; CDR3aa: CASSLWTGRNEQFF
v_gene: TRBV27; j_gene: TRBJ2-5; CDR3aa: CASSSGVRETQYF
v_gene: TRBV18; j_gene: TRBJ1-1; CDR3aa: CASSPSRGFDTEAFF
v_gene: TRBV4-1; j_gene: TRBJ1-2; CDR3aa: CASSQDNMRGYTF
v_gene: TRBV7-9; j_gene: TRBJ2-2; CDR3aa: CASSFRVSASNTGELFF
v_gene: TRBV28; j_gene: TRBJ1-2; CDR3aa: CASRPGDRAFYGYTF
v_gene: TRBV5-6; j_gene: TRBJ1-5; CDR3aa: CASSLGPNQPQHF
v_gene: TRBV14; j_gene: TRBJ2-2; CDR3aa: CASSSVASGAGELFF
v_gene: TRBV19; j_gene: TRBJ2-1; CDR3aa: CASADLPGEQFF
v_gene: TRBV5-1; j_gene: TRBJ1-4; CDR3aa: CASSLVGQGYEKLFF
v_gene: TRBV19; j_gene: TRBJ1-1; CDR3aa: CASSITGGRTEAFF
v_gene: TRBV5-1; j_gene: TRBJ2-7; CDR3aa: CASSTGTQTYEQYF
v_gene: TRBV6-1; j_gene: TRBJ1-5; CDR3aa: CASSGYRGQSNQPQHF
v_gene: TRBV15; j_gene: TRBJ2-1; CDR3aa: CATSREGLAGGYNEQFF
v_gene: TRBV28; j_gene: TRBJ1-5; CDR3aa: CASRRSLGDQPQHF
v_gene: TRBV5-6; j_gene: TRBJ1-5; CDR3aa: CASRGALSGYSNQPQHF
v_gene: TRBV10-2; j_gene: TRBJ1-1; CDR3aa: CASSVSGLLNTEAFF
v_gene: TRBV7-9; j_gene: TRBJ2-1; CDR3aa: CASSGRDSRAEEQFF
v_gene: TRBV6-1; j_gene: TRBJ2-1; CDR3aa: CASSDYRGAARNEQFF
v_gene: TRBV30; j_gene: TRBJ1-4; CDR3aa: CAWNQGTFATNEKLFF
v_gene: TRBV5-6; j_gene: TRBJ1-2; CDR3aa: CASSIGHTSNYGYTF
v_gene: TRBV19; j_gene: TRBJ1-2; CDR3aa: CASQSPGTGVGYTF
v_gene: TRBV18; j_gene: TRBJ2-7; CDR3aa: CASSQGLAEKNEQYF
v_gene: TRBV6-4; j_gene: TRBJ2-3; CDR3aa: CASSEAGGETDTQYF
v_gene: TRBV5-4; j_gene: TRBJ2-1; CDR3aa: CASKLAGGHYNEQFF
v_gene: TRBV11-3; j_gene: TRBJ2-1; CDR3aa: CASSFSGGTYNEQFF
v_gene: TRBV3-1/TRBV3-2; j_gene: TRBJ2-2; CDR3aa: CASSQGTGGGGELFF
v_gene: TRBV7-9; j_gene: TRBJ2-7; CDR3aa: CASSPGQDYEQYF
v_gene: TRBV19; j_gene: TRBJ2-6; CDR3aa: CASAGTGLKAGANVLTF
v_gene: TRBV30; j_gene: TRBJ2-2; CDR3aa: CAWSTGQRGGELFF
v_gene: TRBV2; j_gene: TRBJ1-5; CDR3aa: CASNGQLHNQPQHF
v_gene: TRBV6-4; j_gene: TRBJ1-3; CDR3aa: CASRDQGACSGNTIYF
v_gene: TRBV15; j_gene: TRBJ2-1; CDR3aa: CATSRAQTNEQFF
v_gene: TRBV7-6; j_gene: TRBJ2-5; CDR3aa: CASSSGNANRGETQYF
v_gene: TRBV5-4; j_gene: TRBJ2-5; CDR3aa: CASSFTGSGETQYF
v_gene: TRBV28; j_gene: TRBJ1-1; CDR3aa: CASSFPGQGIPEAFF
v_gene: TRBV3-1/TRBV3-2; j_gene: TRBJ2-7; CDR3aa: CASSQRGSYEQYF
v_gene: TRBV19; j_gene: TRBJ2-1; CDR3aa: CASSLRREYNEQFF
v_gene: TRBV7-6; j_gene: TRBJ1-4; CDR3aa: CASSLATGINEKLFF
v_gene: TRBV28; j_gene: TRBJ2-3; CDR3aa: CASSLPRGLAGVGYRDTQYF
v_gene: TRBV19; j_gene: TRBJ1-1; CDR3aa: CASTLGGANGLNTEAFF
v_gene: TRBV28; j_gene: TRBJ1-1; CDR3aa: CASRKLTGTLKAFF
v_gene: TRBV5-1; j_gene: TRBJ2-2; CDR3aa: CASSTRTGNPGELFF
v_gene: TRBV20-1; j_gene: TRBJ1-2; CDR3aa: CSASQSSVHYGYTF
v_gene: TRBV10-2; j_gene: TRBJ1-3; CDR3aa: CASNRTGGRDTIYF
v_gene: TRBV19; j_gene: TRBJ2-1; CDR3aa: CASSIRGDEQFF
v_gene: TRBV29-1; j_gene: TRBJ1-5; CDR3aa: CSVSTGNNQPQHF
v_gene: TRBV5-1; j_gene: TRBJ1-1; CDR3aa: CASSLDSPQNTEAFF